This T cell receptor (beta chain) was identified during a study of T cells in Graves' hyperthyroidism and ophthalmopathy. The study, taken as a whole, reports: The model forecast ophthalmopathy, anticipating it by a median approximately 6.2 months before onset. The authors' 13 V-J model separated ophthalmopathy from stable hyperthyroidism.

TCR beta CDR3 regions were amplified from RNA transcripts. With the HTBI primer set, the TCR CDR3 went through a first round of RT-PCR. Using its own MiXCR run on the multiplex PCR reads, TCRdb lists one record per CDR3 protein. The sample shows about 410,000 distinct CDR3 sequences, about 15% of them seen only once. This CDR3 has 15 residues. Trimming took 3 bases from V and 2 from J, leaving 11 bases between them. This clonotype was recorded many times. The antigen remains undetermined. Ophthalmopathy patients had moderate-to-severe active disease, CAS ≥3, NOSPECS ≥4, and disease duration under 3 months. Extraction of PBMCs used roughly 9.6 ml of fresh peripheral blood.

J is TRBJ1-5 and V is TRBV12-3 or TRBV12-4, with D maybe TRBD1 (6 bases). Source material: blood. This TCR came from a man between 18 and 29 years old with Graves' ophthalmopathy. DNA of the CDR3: TGTGCCAGCAGTTTTCGGGGGCTGGGCAATCAGCCCCAGCATTTT. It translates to CASSFRGLGNQPQHF.